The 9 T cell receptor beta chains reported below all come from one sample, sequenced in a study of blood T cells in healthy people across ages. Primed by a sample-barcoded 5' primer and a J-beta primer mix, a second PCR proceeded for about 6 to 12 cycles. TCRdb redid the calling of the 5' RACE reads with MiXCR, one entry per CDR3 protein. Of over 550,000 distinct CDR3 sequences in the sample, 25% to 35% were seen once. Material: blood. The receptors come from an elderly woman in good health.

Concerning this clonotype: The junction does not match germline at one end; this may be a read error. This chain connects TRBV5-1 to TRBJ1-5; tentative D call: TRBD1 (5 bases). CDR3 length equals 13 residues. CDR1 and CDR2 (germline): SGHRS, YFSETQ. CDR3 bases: TGCGCCAGCGGCTTGGGGGTTAATCAGCCCCAGCATTTT. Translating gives CASGLGVNQPQHF.

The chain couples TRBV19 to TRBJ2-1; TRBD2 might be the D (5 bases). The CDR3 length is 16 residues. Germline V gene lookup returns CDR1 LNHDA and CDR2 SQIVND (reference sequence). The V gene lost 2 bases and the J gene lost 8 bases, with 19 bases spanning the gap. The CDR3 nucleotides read TGTGCCAGTAGTATACTCGCCGGGGTTGGAATGGATGAGCAGTTCTTC. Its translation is CASSILAGVGMDEQFF. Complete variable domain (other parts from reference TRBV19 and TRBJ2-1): DGGITQSPKYLFRKEGQNVTLSCEQNLNHDAMYWYRQDPGQGLRLIYYSQIVNDFQKGDIAEGYSVSREKKESFPLTVTSAQKNPTAFYLCASSILAGVGMDEQFFGPGTRLTVL.

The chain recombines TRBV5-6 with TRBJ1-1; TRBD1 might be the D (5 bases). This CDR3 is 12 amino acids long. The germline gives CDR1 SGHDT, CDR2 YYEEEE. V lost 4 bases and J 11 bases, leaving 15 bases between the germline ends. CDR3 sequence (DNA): TGTGCCAGCAGCGGGGCTTGTAAGGTCGCTTTCTTT. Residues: CASSGACKVAFF.

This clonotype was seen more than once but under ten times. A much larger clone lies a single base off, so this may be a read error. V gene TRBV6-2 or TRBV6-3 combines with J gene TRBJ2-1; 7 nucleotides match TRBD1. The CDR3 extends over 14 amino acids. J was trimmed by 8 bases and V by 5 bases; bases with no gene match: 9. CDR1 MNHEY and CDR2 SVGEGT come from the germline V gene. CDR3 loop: CASSEDRSWDEQFF. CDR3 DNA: TGTGCCAGCAGTGAGGACAGGTCTTGGGATGAGCAGTTCTTC.

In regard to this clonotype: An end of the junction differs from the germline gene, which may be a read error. CDR3 bases: TGTGCCAGCAGCCAGGACAGGGTGCTCCCAGATACGCAATATTTT. Its protein is CASSQDRVLPDTQYF. The V and J genes are TRBV12-3 or TRBV12-4 and TRBJ2-3; 8 nucleotides agree with TRBD1. CDR3 length: 15 residues.

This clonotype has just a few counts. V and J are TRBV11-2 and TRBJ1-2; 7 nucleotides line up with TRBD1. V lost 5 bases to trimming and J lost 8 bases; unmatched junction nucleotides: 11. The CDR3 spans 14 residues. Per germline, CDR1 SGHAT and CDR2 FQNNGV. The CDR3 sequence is CASSHRTGRQGYTF. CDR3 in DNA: TGTGCCAGCAGCCACAGGACAGGTCGGCAGGGCTACACCTTC.

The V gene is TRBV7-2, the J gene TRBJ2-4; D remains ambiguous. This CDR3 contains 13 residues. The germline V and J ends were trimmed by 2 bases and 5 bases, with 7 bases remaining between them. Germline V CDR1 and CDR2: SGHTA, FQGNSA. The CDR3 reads CASSLFSENIQYF. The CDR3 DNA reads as TGTGCCAGCAGCTTATTTTCGGAAAACATTCAGTACTTC.

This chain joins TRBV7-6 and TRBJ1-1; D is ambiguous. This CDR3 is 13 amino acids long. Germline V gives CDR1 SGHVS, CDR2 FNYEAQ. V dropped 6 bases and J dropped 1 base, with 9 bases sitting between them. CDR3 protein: CASRADGNTEAFF. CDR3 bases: TGTGCCAGCAGAGCCGACGGGAACACTGAAGCTTTCTTT.

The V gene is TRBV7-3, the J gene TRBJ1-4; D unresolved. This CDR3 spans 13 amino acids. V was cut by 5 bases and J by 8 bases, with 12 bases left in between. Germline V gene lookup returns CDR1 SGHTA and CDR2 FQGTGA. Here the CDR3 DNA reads TGTGCCAGCAGCCCTAACGTAGCCGAAAAACTGTTTTTT. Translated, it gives CASSPNVAEKLFF.